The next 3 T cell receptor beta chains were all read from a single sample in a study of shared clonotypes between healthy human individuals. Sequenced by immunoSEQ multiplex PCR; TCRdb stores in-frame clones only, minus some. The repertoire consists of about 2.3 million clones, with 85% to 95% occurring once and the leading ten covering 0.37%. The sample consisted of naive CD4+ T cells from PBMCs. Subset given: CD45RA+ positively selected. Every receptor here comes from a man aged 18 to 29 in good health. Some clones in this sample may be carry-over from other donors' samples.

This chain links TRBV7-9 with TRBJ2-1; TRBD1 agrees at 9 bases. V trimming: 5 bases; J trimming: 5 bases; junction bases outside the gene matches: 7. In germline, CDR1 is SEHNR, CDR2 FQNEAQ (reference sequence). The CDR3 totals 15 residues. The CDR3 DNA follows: TGTGCCAGCAGCGAGCGACAGGGGGGCAACAATGAGCAGTTCTTC. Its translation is CASSERQGGNNEQFF. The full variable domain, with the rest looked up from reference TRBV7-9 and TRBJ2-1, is DTGVSQNPRHKITKRGQNVTFRCDPISEHNRLYWYRQTLGQGPEFLTYFQNEAQLEKSRLLSDRFSAERPKGSFSTLEIQRTEQGDSAMYLCASSERQGGNNEQFFGPGTRLTVL.

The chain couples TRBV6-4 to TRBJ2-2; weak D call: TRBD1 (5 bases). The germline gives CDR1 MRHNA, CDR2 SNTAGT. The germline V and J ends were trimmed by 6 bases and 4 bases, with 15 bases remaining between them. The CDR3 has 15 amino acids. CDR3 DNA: TGTGCCAGCAGCCTGACAGAATCGGGCACCGGGGAGCTGTTTTTT. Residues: CASSLTESGTGELFF.

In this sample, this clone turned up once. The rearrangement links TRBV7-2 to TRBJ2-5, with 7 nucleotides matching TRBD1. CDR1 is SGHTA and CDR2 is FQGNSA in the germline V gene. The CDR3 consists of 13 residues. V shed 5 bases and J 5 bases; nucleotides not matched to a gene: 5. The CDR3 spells CASSRTGWETQYF. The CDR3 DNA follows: TGTGCCAGCAGCCGGACAGGATGGGAGACCCAGTACTTC.